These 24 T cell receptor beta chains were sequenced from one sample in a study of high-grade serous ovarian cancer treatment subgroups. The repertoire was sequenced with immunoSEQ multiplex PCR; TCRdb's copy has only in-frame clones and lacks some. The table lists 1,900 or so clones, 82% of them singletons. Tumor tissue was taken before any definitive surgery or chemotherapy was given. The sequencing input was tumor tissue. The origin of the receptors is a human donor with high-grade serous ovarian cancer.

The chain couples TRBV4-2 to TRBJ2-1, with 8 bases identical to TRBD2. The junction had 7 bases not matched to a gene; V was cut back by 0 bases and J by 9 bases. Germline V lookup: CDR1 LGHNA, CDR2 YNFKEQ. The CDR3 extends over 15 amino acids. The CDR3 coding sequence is TGTGCCAGCAGCCAAGATCCAGCGGGAGTAGGTGAGCAGTTCTTC. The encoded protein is CASSQDPAGVGEQFF.

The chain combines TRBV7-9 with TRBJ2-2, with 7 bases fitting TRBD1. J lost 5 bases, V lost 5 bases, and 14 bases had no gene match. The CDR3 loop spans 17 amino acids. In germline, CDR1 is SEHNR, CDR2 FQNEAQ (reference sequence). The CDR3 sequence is CASSIPPDRPWTGELFF. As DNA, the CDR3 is TGTGCCAGCAGCATCCCCCCGGACAGGCCTTGGACCGGGGAGCTGTTTTTT.

Here the CDR3 DNA reads TGTGCCAGCAGCTCTTACGGGACAGGGGGGGTTCTGGGGGCCAACGTCCTGACTTTC. Translating gives CASSSYGTGGVLGANVLTF. The V gene is TRBV7-9, the J gene TRBJ2-6; 11 bases are a match to TRBD1. Germline CDR1 reads SEHNR; CDR2 reads FQNEAQ (reference sequence). V lost 4 bases and J lost 4; bases outside the gene matches: 12. The CDR3 length is 19 residues.

This CDR3 is CASSPIGTFTDTQYF. In DNA, the CDR3 is TGTGCCAGCTCACCAATCGGGACATTCACAGATACGCAGTATTTT. The V call is TRBV18, the J call TRBJ2-3; D may be TRBD1 (6 bases). This CDR3 has 15 residues. CDR1 is KGHSH and CDR2 is LQKENI in the germline V gene. The V end was cut by 2 bases, the J end by 2 bases, with 11 bases between.

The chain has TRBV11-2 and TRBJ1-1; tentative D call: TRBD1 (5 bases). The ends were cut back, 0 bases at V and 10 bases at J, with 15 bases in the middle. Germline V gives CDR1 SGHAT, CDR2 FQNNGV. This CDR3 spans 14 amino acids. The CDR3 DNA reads TGTGCCAGCAGCTTAGAGTCTGTGGGGGGAGTAGCTTTCTTT. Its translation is CASSLESVGGVAFF.

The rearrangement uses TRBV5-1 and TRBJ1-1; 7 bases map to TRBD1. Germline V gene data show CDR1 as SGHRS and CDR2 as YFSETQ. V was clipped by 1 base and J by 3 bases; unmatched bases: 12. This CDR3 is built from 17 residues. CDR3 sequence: CASSLNAAGGGDTEAFF. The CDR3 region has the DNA TGCGCCAGCAGCTTGAACGCGGCAGGGGGGGGAGACACTGAAGCTTTCTTT. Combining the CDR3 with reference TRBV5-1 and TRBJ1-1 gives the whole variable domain KAGVTQTPRYLIKTRGQQVTLSCSPISGHRSVSWYQQTPGQGLQFLFEYFSETQRNKGNFPGRFSGRQFSNSRSEMNVSTLELGDSALYLCASSLNAAGGGDTEAFFGQGTRLTVV.

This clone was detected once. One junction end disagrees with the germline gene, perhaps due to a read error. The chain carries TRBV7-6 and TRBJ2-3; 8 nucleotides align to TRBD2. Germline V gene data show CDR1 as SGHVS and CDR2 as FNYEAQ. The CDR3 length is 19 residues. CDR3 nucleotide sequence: TGTGTCAGCAGCCGACTACAACCCGGGGGGGCGATCTACGCAGATACGCAGTATTTT. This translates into CVSSRLQPGGAIYADTQYF.

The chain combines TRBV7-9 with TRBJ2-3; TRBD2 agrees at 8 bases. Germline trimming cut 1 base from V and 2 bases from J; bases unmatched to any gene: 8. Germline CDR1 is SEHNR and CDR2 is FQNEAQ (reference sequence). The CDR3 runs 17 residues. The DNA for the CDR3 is TGTGCCAGCAGCTTAGGCCTCGCGGGGGGCCCCACAGATACGCAGTATTTT. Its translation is CASSLGLAGGPTDTQYF.

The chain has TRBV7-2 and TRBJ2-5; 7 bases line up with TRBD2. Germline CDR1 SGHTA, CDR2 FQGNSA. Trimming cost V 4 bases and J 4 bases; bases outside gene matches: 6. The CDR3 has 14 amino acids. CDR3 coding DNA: TGTGCCAGCAGCTCTTCGACTAGCCCAGAGACCCAGTACTTC. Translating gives CASSSSTSPETQYF.

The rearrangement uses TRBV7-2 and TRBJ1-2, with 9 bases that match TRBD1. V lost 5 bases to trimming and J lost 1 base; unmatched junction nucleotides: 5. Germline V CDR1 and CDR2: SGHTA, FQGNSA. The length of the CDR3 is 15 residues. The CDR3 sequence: CASSEQGANNYGYTF. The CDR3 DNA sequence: TGTGCCAGCAGCGAACAGGGGGCAAATAACTATGGCTACACCTTC.

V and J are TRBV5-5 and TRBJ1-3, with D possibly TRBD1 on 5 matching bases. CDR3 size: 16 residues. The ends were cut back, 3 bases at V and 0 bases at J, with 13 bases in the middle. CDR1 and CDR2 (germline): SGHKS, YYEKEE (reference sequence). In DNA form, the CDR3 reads TGTGCCAGCAGCTCCGGGACTCCTAGCTCTGGAAACACCATATATTTT. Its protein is CASSSGTPSSGNTIYF.

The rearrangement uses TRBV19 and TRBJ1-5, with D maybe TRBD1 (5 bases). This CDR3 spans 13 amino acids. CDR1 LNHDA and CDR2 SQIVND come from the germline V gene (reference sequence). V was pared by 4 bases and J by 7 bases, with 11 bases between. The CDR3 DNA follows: TGTGCCAGTAGTAGGGGGGAGTGGCAGCCCCAGCATTTT. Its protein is CASSRGEWQPQHF.

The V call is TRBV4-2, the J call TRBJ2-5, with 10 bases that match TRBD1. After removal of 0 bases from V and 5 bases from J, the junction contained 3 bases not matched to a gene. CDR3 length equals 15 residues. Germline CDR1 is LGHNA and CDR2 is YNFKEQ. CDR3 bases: TGTGCCAGCAGCCAAGAGGGACAGGGGCGGGAGACCCAGTACTTC. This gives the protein CASSQEGQGRETQYF.

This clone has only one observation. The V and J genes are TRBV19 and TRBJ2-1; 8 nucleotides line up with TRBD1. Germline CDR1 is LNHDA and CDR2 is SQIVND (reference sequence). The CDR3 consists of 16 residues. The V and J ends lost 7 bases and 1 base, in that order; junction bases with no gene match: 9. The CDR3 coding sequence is TGTGCCAGTATGGGGGACAGGACCTTATCCTACAATGAGCAGTTCTTC. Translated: CASMGDRTLSYNEQFF.

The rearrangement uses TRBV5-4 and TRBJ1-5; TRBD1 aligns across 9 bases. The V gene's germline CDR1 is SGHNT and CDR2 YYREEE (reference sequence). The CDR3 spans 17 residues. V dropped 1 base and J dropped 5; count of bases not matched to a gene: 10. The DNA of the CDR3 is TGTGCCAGCAGCTTGCCACCAGACAGGGGGAGAGATCAGCCCCAGCATTTT. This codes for CASSLPPDRGRDQPQHF. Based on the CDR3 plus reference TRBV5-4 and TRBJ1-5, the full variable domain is ETGVTQSPTHLIKTRGQQVTLRCSSQSGHNTVSWYQQALGQGPQFIFQYYREEENGRGNFPPRFSGLQFPNYSSELNVNALELDDSALYLCASSLPPDRGRDQPQHFGDGTRLSIL.

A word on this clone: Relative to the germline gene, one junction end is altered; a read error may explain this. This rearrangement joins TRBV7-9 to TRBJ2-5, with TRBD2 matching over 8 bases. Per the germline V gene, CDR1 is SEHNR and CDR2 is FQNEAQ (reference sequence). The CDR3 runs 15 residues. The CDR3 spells CASNLNGGAGETQYF. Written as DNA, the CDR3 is TGTGCCAGCAACTTAAACGGGGGGGCCGGAGAGACCCAGTACTTC.

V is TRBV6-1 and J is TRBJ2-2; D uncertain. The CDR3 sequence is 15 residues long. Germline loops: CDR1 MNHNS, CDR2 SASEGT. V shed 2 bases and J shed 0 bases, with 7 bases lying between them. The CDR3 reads CASSELISNTGELFF. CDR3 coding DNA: TGTGCCAGCAGTGAACTAATCTCGAACACCGGGGAGCTGTTTTTT.

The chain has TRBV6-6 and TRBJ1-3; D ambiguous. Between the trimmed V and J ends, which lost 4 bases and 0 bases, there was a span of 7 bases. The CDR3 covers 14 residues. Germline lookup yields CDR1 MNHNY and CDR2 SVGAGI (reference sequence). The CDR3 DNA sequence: TGTGCCAGCAGTTTCACAGTCTCTGGAAACACCATATATTTT. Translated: CASSFTVSGNTIYF.

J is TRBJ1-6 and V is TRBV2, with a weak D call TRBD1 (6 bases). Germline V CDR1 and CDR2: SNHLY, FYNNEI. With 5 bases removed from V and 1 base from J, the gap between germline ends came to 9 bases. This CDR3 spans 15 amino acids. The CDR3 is CASSLQGSYNSPLHF. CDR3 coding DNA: TGTGCCAGCAGTTTACAGGGATCCTATAATTCACCCCTCCACTTT.

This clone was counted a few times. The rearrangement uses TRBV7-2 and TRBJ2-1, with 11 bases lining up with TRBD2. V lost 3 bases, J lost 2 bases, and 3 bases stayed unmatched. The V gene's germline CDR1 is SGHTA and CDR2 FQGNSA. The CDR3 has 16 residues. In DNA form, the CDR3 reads TGTGCCAGCAGCTTCACTAGCGGGGGAACCTACAATGAGCAGTTCTTC. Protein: CASSFTSGGTYNEQFF.

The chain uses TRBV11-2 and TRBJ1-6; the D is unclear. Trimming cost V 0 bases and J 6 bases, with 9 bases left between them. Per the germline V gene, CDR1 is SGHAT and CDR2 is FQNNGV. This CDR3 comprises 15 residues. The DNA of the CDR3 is TGTGCCAGCAGCTTAGAGCCGGGATCTAATTCACCCCTCCACTTT. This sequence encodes CASSLEPGSNSPLHF.

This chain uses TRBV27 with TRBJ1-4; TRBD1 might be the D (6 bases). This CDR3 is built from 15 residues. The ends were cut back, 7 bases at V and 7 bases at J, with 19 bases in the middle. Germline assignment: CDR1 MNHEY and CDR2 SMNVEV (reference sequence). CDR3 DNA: TGTGCCAGCACTAAAAGGGGGAGTGGAAGTGAAAAACTGTTTTTT. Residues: CASTKRGSGSEKLFF. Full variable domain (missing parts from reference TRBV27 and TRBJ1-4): EAQVTQNPRYLITVTGKKLTVTCSQNMNHEYMSWYRQDPGLGLRQIYYSMNVEVTDKGDVPEGYKVSRKEKRNFPLILESPSPNQTSLYFCASTKRGSGSEKLFFGSGTQLSVL.

The CDR3 bases are TGTGCCAGTAGTCAACCAGGGGGCCGCGAGCAGTTCTTC. This gives the protein CASSQPGGREQFF. The genes are TRBV19 and TRBJ2-1; TRBD1 aligns across 8 bases. The CDR3 covers 13 residues. CDR1 is LNHDA and CDR2 is SQIVND in the germline V gene (reference sequence). Trimming cost V 5 bases and J 10 bases; bases outside gene matches: 7.

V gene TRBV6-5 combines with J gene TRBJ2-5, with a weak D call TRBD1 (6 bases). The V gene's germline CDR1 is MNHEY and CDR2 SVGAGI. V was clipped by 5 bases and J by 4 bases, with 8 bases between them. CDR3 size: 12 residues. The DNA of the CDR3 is TGTGCCAGCAGTGGACAGCGAGAGACCCAGTACTTC. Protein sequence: CASSGQRETQYF.